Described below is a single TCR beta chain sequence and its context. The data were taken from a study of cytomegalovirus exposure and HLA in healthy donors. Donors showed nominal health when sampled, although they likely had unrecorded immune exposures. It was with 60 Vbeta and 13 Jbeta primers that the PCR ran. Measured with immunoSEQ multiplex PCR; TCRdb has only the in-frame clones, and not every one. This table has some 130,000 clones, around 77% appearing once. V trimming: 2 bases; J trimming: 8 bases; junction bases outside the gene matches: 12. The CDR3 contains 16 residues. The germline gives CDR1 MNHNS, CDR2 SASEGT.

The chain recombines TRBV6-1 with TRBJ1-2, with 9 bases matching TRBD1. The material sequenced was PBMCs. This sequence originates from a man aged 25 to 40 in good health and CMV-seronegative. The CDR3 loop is CASSEPGTGLLRGYTF. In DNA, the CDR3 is TGTGCCAGCAGTGAACCAGGGACAGGGCTACTTCGGGGCTACACCTTC.